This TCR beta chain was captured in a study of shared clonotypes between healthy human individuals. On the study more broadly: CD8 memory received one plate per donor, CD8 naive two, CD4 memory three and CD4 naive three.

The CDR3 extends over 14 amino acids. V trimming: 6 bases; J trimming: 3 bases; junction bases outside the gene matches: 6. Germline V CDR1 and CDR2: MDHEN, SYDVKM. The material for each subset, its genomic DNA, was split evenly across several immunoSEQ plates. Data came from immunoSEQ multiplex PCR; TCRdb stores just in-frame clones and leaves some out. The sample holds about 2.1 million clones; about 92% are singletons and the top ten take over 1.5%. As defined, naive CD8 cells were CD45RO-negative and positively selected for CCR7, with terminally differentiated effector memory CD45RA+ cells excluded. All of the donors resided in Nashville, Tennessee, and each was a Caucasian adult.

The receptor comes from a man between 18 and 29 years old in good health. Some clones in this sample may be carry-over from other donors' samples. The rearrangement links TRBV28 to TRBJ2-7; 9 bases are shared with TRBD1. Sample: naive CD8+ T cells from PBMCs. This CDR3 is CASRYDRGDYEQYF. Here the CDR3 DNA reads TGTGCCAGCAGGTATGACAGGGGGGACTACGAGCAGTACTTC. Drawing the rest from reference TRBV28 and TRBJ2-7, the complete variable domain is DVKVTQSSRYLVKRTGEKVFLECVQDMDHENMFWYRQDPGLGLRLIYFSYDVKMKEKGDIPEGYSVSREKKERFSLILESASTNQTSMYLCASRYDRGDYEQYFGPGTRLTVT.